The rows below give T cell receptor beta chains drawn from one sample of a study of cytomegalovirus exposure and HLA in healthy donors. Produced via immunoSEQ multiplex PCR; TCRdb's table is partial and in-frame only. The sample contains roughly 150,000 clones, just under 85% of which appear only once. Sequenced input: PBMCs. These receptors were taken from a man aged 25-45 years in good health and CMV-seropositive. Each CDR3 is given with its conserved first and last residue. Each record gives: J gene, V gene, D gene, CDR3 protein. D genes are given only for firm matches.

j_call: TRBJ2-1
v_call: TRBV9
d_call: TRBD2
cdr3_aa: CASSVGSASGTPVGVLFF

j_call: TRBJ2-3
v_call: TRBV10-1
d_call: TRBD2
cdr3_aa: CASSVAGGPTDTQYF

j_call: TRBJ1-2
v_call: TRBV19
d_call: TRBD1
cdr3_aa: CASRTREEGQGYYGYTF

j_call: TRBJ2-2
v_call: TRBV7-8
d_call: TRBD2
cdr3_aa: CASSFPTGGVTGELFF

j_call: TRBJ2-3
v_call: TRBV6-6
d_call: TRBD2
cdr3_aa: CASRASGSFPDTQYF

j_call: TRBJ1-2
v_call: TRBV4-2
d_call: TRBD1
cdr3_aa: CASSQDTQGRYGYTF

j_call: TRBJ2-3
v_call: TRBV2
d_call: .
cdr3_aa: CASSGLASGTDTQYF

j_call: TRBJ1-2
v_call: TRBV5-4
d_call: .
cdr3_aa: CASSPRGSGNGYTF

j_call: TRBJ1-4
v_call: TRBV7-9
d_call: .
cdr3_aa: CASSLARPRANEKLFF

j_call: TRBJ2-7
v_call: TRBV6-6
d_call: .
cdr3_aa: CASRGQGPYEQYF

j_call: TRBJ2-3
v_call: TRBV7-2
d_call: TRBD2
cdr3_aa: CASSLEGSSGGIADTQYF

j_call: TRBJ1-2
v_call: TRBV4-3
d_call: TRBD1
cdr3_aa: CASSQDDRGWGYGYTF

j_call: TRBJ2-1
v_call: TRBV15
d_call: TRBD2
cdr3_aa: CATSRDPREGLSSYNEQFF

j_call: TRBJ2-2
v_call: TRBV7-3
d_call: TRBD1
cdr3_aa: CASSLRQGPYTGELFF

j_call: TRBJ2-7
v_call: TRBV5-1
d_call: TRBD2
cdr3_aa: CASSGGLADSYEQYF

j_call: TRBJ1-3
v_call: TRBV5-1
d_call: TRBD1
cdr3_aa: CASRSDRGPSGNTIYF

j_call: TRBJ1-1
v_call: TRBV4-3
d_call: TRBD1
cdr3_aa: CASSQGDREITEAFF

j_call: TRBJ2-2
v_call: TRBV29-1
d_call: .
cdr3_aa: CSAQDTGELFF

j_call: TRBJ2-2
v_call: TRBV6-1
d_call: .
cdr3_aa: CASRISGAGELFF

j_call: TRBJ2-7
v_call: TRBV19
d_call: .
cdr3_aa: CATQRQGGSYEQYF

j_call: TRBJ1-5
v_call: TRBV5-1
d_call: .
cdr3_aa: CASSLDNVNQPQHF

j_call: TRBJ2-1
v_call: TRBV5-6
d_call: TRBD2
cdr3_aa: CASSRRWAGVANEQFF

j_call: TRBJ1-5
v_call: TRBV5-1
d_call: .
cdr3_aa: CASSLGPGGQPQHF

j_call: TRBJ1-1
v_call: TRBV2
d_call: TRBD1
cdr3_aa: CASTLTGGLNTEAFF

j_call: TRBJ1-2
v_call: TRBV2
d_call: .
cdr3_aa: CASSEAPGDGYTF

j_call: TRBJ2-3
v_call: TRBV25-1
d_call: .
cdr3_aa: CASSEYQTSTDTQYF

j_call: TRBJ2-1
v_call: TRBV7-9
d_call: TRBD1
cdr3_aa: CASRPDPRWTGSPHNEQFF